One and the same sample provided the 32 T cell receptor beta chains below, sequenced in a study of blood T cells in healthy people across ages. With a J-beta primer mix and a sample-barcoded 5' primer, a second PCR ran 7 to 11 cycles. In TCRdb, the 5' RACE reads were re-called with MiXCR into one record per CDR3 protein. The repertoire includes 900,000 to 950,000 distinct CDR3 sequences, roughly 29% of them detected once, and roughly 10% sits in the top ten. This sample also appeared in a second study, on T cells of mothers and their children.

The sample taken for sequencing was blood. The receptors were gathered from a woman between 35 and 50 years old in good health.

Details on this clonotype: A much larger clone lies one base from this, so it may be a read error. The CDR3 is CAISVLAGVYNEQFF. The CDR3, as DNA: TGTGCCATCAGTGTGCTAGCGGGGGTCTACAATGAGCAGTTCTTC. The V and J genes are TRBV10-3 and TRBJ2-1; 10 bases are a match to TRBD2. The CDR3 runs to 15 residues. Looked up from germline, CDR1 is ENHRY and CDR2 is SYGVKD. V shed 4 bases, J shed 3 bases, and the junction held 3 bases outside the gene matches.

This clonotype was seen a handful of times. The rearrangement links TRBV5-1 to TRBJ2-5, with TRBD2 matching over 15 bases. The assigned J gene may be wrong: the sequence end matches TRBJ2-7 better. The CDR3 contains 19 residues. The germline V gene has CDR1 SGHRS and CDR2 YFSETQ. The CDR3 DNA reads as TGCGCCAGCAGCTCAAAACGAGGACTAGCGGGGGGGCCGACGTACGAGCAGTACTTC. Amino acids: CASSSKRGLAGGPTYEQYF.

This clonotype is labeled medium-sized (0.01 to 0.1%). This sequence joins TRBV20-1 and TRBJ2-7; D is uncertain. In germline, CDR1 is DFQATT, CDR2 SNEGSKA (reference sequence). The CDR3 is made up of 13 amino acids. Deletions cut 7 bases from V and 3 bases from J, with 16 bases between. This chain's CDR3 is CSGTSGSDYEQYF. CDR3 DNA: TGCAGTGGCACATCCGGATCCGACTACGAGCAGTACTTC.

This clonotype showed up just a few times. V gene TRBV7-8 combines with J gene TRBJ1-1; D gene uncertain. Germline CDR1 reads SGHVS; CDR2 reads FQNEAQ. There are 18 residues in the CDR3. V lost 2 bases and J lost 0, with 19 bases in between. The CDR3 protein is CASSLWSRMNDLNTEAFF. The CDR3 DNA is TGTGCCAGCAGCTTATGGTCCAGGATGAACGACCTGAACACTGAAGCTTTCTTT.

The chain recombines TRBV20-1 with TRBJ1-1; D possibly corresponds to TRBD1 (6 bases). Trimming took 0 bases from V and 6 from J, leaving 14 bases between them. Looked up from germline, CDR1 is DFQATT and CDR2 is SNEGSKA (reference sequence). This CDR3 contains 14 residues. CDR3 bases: TGCAGTGCTAGAGATCTACAGGGCCCCGCTGAAGCTTTCTTT. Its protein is CSARDLQGPAEAFF.

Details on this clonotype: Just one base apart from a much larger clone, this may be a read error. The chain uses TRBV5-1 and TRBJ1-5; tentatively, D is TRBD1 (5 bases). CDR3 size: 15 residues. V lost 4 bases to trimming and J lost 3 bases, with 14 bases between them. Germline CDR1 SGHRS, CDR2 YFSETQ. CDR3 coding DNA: TGCGCCAGCAGCGGGACCGGAGATCCCAATCAGCCCCAGCATTTT. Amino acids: CASSGTGDPNQPQHF.

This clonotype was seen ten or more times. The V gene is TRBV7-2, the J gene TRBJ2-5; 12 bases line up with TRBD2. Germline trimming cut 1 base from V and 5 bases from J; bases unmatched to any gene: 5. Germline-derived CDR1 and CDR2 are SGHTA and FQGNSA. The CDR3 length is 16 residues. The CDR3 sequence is CASSLGLAGARETQYF. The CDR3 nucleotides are TGTGCCAGCAGCTTAGGACTAGCGGGGGCCAGGGAGACCCAGTACTTC.

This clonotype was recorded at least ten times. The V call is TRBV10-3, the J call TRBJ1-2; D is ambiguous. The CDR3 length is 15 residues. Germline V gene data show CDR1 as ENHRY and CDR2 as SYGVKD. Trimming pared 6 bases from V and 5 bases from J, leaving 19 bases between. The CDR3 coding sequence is TGTGCCATCAGCGACGGCGACGGGAGAAGATATGGCTACACCTTC. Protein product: CAISDGDGRRYGYTF.

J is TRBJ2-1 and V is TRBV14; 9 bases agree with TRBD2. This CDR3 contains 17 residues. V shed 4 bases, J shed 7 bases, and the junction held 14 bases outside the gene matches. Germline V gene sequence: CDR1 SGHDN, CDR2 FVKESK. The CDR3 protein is CASSPTLLAGDGNEQFF. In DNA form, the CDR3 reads TGTGCCAGCAGCCCGACCCTGTTAGCGGGGGATGGGAATGAGCAGTTCTTC.

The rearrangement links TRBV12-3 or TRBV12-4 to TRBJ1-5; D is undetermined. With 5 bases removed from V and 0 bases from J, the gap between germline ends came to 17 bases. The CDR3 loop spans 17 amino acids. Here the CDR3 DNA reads TGTGCCAGCAGTCCCCGCCGAACACCCCATAGCAATCAGCCCCAGCATTTT. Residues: CASSPRRTPHSNQPQHF.

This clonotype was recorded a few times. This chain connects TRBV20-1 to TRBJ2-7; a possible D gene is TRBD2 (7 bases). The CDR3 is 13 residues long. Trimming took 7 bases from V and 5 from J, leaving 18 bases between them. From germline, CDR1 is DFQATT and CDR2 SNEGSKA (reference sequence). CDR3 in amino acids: CSGGGLSRHEQYF. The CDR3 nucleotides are TGCAGTGGGGGGGGCCTTAGTCGCCACGAGCAGTACTTC.

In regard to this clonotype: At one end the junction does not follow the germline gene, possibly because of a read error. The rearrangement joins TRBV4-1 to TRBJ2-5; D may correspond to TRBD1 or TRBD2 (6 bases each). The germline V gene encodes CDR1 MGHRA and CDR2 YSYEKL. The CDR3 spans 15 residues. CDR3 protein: CASSLGGLVTETQYF. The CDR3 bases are TGCGCCAGCAGCCTTGGGGGGCTAGTCACCGAGACACAGTACTTC.

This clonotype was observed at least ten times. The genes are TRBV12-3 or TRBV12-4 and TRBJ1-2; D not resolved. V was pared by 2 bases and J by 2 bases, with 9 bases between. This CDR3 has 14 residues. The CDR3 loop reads CASSLRHSNYGYTF. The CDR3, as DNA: TGTGCCAGCAGTTTACGACATTCAAACTATGGCTACACCTTC.

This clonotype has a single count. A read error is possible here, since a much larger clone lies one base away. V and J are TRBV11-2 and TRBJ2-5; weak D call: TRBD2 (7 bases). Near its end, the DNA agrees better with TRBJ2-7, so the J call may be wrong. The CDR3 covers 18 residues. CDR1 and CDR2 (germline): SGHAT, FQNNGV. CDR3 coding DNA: TGTGACAGCAGCCCGATCTCCCGGGGGGCAGGCAAGCACTACGAGCAGTACTTC. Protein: CDSSPISRGAGKHYEQYF.

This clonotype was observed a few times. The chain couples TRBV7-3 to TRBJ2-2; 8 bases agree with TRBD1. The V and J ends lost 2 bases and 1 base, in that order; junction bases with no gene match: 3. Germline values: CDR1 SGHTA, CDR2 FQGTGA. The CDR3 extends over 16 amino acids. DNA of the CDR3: TGTGCCAGCAGCTTAGATGGGACAGGGAACACCGGGGAGCTGTTTTTT. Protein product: CASSLDGTGNTGELFF.

The CDR3 reads CASSLQAPEADTQYF. DNA for the CDR3: TGCGCCAGCAGCTTGCAGGCTCCCGAGGCAGATACGCAGTATTTT. This sequence joins TRBV5-1 and TRBJ2-3; D gene ambiguous. Per germline, CDR1 SGHRS and CDR2 YFSETQ. The CDR3 is made up of 15 amino acids. With 1 base removed from V and 4 bases from J, the gap between germline ends came to 13 bases.

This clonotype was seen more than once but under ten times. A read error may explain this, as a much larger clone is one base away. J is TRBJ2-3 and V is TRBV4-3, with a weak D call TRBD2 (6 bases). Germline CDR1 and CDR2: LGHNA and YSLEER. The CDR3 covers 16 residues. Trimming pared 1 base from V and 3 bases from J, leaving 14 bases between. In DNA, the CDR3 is TGCGCCAGCAGCCAAGGCGGGGTAGCGATTACAGATACGCAGTATTTT. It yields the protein CASSQGGVAITDTQYF.

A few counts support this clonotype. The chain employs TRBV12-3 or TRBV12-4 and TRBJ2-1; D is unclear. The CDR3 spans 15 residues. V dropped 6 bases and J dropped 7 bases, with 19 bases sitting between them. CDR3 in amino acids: CASSRLESLLNEQFF. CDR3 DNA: TGTGCCAGCAGCCGACTGGAGTCCCTCTTGAATGAGCAGTTCTTC.

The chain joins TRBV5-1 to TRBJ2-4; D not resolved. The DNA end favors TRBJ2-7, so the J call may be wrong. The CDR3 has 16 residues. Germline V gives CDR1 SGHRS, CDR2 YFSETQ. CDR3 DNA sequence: TGCGCCAGCAGCTTGGGACCGAACACTGTTACCTACGAGCAGTACTTC. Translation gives CASSLGPNTVTYEQYF.

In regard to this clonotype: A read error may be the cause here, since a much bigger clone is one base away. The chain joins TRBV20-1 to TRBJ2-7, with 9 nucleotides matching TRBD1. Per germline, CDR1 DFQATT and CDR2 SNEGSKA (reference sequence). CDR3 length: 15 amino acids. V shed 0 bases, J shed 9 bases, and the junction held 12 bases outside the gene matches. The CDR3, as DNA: TGCAGTGCTAGAGATTCGTACAGGGGGCTCGACGGGCAGTACTTC. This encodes CSARDSYRGLDGQYF.

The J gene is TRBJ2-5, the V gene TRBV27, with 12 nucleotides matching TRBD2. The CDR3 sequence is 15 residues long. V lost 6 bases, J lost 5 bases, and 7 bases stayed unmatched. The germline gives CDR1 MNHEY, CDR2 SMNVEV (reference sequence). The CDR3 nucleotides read TGTGCCAGCAGCATCCGACTAGCGGGAGTGGAGACCCAGTACTTC. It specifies CASSIRLAGVETQYF.

The CDR3 loop reads CASSTTETFYGYTF. CDR3 bases: TGTGCCAGCAGCACGACAGAAACTTTCTATGGCTACACCTTC. The chain links TRBV13 to TRBJ1-2; D may be TRBD1 (5 bases). The germline V gene encodes CDR1 PRHDT and CDR2 FYEKMQ (reference sequence). The V gene lost 5 bases and the J gene lost 4 bases, with 14 bases spanning the gap. This CDR3 spans 14 amino acids.

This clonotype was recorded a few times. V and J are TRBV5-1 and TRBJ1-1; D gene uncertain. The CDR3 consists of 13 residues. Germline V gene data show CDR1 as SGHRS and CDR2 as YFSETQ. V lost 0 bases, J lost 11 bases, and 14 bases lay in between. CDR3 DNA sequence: TGCGCCAGCAGCTTGGAGGTAGGGAAGGCGGCTTTCTTT. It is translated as CASSLEVGKAAFF.

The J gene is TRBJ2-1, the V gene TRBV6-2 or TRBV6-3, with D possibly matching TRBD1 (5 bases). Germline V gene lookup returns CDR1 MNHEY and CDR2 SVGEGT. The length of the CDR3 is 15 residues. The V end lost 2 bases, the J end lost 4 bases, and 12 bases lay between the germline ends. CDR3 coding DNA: TGTGCCAGCAGTTACGCGACAGCCACTTACAATGAGCAGTTCTTC. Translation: CASSYATATYNEQFF.

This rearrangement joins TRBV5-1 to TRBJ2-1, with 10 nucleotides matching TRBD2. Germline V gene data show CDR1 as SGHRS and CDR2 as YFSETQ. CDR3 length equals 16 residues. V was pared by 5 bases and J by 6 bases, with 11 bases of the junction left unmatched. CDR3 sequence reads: CASSYTAGGMPNEQFF. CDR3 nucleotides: TGCGCCAGCAGTTATACAGCGGGGGGGATGCCCAATGAGCAGTTCTTC. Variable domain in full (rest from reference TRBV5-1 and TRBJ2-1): KAGVTQTPRYLIKTRGQQVTLSCSPISGHRSVSWYQQTPGQGLQFLFEYFSETQRNKGNFPGRFSGRQFSNSRSEMNVSTLELGDSALYLCASSYTAGGMPNEQFFGPGTRLTVL.

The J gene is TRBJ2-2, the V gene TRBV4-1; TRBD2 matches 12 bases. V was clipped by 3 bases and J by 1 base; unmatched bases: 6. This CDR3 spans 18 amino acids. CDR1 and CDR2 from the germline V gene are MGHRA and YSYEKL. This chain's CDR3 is CASSQALAGGMNTGELFF. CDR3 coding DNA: TGCGCCAGCAGCCAGGCTCTAGCGGGGGGGATGAACACCGGGGAGCTGTTTTTT.

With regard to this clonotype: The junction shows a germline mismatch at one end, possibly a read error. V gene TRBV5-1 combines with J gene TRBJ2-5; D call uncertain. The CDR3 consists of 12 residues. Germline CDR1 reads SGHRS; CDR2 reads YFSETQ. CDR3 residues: CASSLGKETRYF. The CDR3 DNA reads TGCGCCAGCAGCTTGGGGAAAGAGACCCGGTACTTC. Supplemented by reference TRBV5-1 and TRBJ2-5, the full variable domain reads KAGVTQTPRYLIKTRGQQVTLSCSPISGHRSVSWYQQTPGQGLQFLFEYFSETQRNKGNFPGRFSGRQFSNSRSEMNVSTLELGDSALYLCASSLGKETRYFGPGTRLLVL.

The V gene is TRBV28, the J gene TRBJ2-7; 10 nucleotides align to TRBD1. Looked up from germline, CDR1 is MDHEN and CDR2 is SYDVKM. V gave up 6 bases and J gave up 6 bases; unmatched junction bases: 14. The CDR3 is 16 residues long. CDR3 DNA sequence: TGTGCCAGCAGCGATCCGGGGGGGACAGGGGTTGGCGAGCAGTACTTC. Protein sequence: CASSDPGGTGVGEQYF.

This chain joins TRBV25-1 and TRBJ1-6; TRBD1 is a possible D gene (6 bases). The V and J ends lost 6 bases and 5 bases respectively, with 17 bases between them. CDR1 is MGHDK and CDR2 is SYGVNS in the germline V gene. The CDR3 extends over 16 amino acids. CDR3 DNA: TGTGCCAGCAGCGAGACCGGGACACTTAATAATTCACCCCTCCACTTT. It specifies CASSETGTLNNSPLHF.

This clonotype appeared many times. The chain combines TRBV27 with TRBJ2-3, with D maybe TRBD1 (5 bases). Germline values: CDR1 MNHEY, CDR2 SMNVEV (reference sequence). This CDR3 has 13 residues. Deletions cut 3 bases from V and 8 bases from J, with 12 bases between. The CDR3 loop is CASSLTLQGTQYF. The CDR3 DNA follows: TGTGCCAGCAGTTTGACACTTCAGGGTACGCAGTATTTT.

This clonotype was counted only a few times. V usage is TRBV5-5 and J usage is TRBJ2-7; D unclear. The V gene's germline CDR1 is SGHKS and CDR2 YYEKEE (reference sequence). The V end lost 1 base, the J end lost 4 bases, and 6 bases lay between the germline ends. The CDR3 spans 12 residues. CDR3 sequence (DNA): TGTGCCAGCAGCTTGACGGAGTACGAGCAGTACTTC. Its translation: CASSLTEYEQYF.

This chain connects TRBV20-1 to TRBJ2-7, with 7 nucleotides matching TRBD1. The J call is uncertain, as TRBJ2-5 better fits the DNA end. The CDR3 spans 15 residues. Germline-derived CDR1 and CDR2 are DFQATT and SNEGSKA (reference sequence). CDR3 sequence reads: CSATGAEESQETQYF. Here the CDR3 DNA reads TGCAGTGCCACAGGGGCCGAGGAATCCCAAGAGACCCAGTACTTC.